What follows is one T cell receptor (beta chain) and its context. This clonotype has ten or more counts. The antigen it binds to is not known. No clone much larger than this one lies a single base away; base qualities are absent. Stable Graves' hyperthyroidism was defined as the absence of progression to ophthalmopathy over 18 months of follow-up. The hyperthyroidism patients were between 18 and 65 years old and newly diagnosed, with a disease duration of less than 2 months. Any patient with an uncontrolled infection, another autoimmune disease, pregnancy or lactation was excluded. Diagnoses were established on the basis of clinical symptoms, serum thyroxine and TRAb, thyroid ultrasound, and orbital computed tomography. PBMCs were separated from roughly 10 ml of fresh peripheral blood using Ficoll-Paque density gradient centrifugation. Trizol reagent was used to extract total RNA, and RNA quality was then checked on an Agilent 2100 Bioanalyzer.

Amplification of TCR beta CDR3 regions was carried out from RNA transcripts. For the first round of RT-PCR on the TCR CDR3, the HTBI primer set was used together with the Qiagen OneStep RT-PCR kit. A second multiplex PCR round built the libraries, followed by size selection and purification. Libraries were sequenced paired-end with 100 bp reads on an Illumina HiSeq2000. Concerning the study's data processing: SOAPnuke was used to process the raw data, throwing out any read that contained adapters or uncalled bases, had a mean Phred below 15, or lacked an exact constant-primer or identifier match. COPE v1.2.5 was used to merge high-quality paired reads, and clonotypes were defined as unique nucleotide sequences. MiTCR v1.1 was used to align clonotypes to the IMGT TRBV, TRBD and TRBJ reference segments. The analysis included only V-J combinations with a frequency above 0.0001, which together covered over 98% of the repertoires. The TCS score was defined as F50 (clonal expansion) divided by E x V (chaos), with BLOSUM62-based TCRdist calculated between CDR3 peptides within each V-J. Welch's t-statistics and random forest reduced roughly 530 V-J features to 10 to 15, which were used in a naive Bayes classifier (R e1071). The raw public data were reprocessed by TCRdb itself: fastp quality trimming at Q25, MiXCR clonotype calling, in-frame beta chains only. For every CDR3 protein sequence, its rows merge into one entry that carries the most common genes and DNA. The authors' filters were not applied to this entry. The sample contains hundreds of thousands of distinct CDR3 sequences, 15% of them found a single time. The ten largest make up about 33% of the sample.

This sample was taken from a study of T cells in Graves' hyperthyroidism and ophthalmopathy (dated by TCRdb to the late 2010s). In terms of the full investigation: Peripheral blood samples were taken at initial diagnosis, before any treatment was given. A discovery cohort of about a hundred patients, 43 with Graves' ophthalmopathy and fewer than 65 with stable Graves' hyperthyroidism, was used to find distinguishing TCR V-J signatures. Prospective prediction of ophthalmopathy was tested in an independent validation cohort consisting of 18 to 20 hyperthyroidism patients and approximately 16 patients who later progressed to ophthalmopathy. The 95 to 100 discovery patients were randomly divided into training and test sets at a 7:3 ratio. Thyroid tissue and blood T-cell repertoires from about six Graves' hyperthyroidism patients were also compared in the study. After sampling, hyperthyroidism patients received methimazole starting at 30 mg daily, and ophthalmopathy patients received high-dose intravenous methylprednisolone. According to the paper, TCR Vbeta CDR3 sequencing was carried out on over 130 peripheral blood samples, which came from fewer than 50 ophthalmopathy, 70 to 80 hyperthyroidism and roughly 17 progressor patients.

The full study reports these points: Most expanded thyroid clonotypes (frequency above 0.001) were also detected in blood, suggesting blood repertoires may reflect thyroid immune responses. In validation, the model predicted progression to ophthalmopathy a median of around six months before onset, with about 64% sensitivity and 72.22% specificity. In cross-validation, a model built on a 13 V-J signature told ophthalmopathy apart from stable hyperthyroidism with roughly 87% sensitivity and approximately 81% specificity, and in testing the same model reached 80%/75%. No statistical method was used to fix the sample size in advance, and group allocation was not hidden from the investigators.

From the cysteine up to the phenylalanine, the CDR3 has a length of 13 residues. The only DNA kept is the CDR3, 39 bases in frame from the first base. Trimming costs V 7 bases and J 1 base, and their ends lie 14 bases apart. CDR1 and CDR2 (DFQATT, SNEGSKA) derive from the germline V gene (reference sequence). The TCR sequence derives from a woman aged 30 to 39 with Graves' hyperthyroidism. The specimen sequenced was blood. This chain joins TRBV20-1 to TRBJ2-7; the D segment cannot be called with confidence. The CDR3 corresponds to CSVNPTTSYEQYF. In nucleotide form, the sequence is TGCAGTGTAAACCCGACAACTTCCTACGAGCAGTACTTC.